Listed below are T cell receptor beta chains from one sample, sequenced in a study of cytomegalovirus exposure and HLA in healthy donors. The method was immunoSEQ multiplex PCR; TCRdb's version includes in-frame clones alone and lacks a portion of them. The table has about 250,000 clones, about 90% seen once. The sequenced sample was PBMCs. These receptors all come from a young man in good health and CMV-seropositive. The CDR3 runs from the conserved cysteine through the conserved F or W. Clone size appears in some rows only: once, few, many, or a class for an expanded clone.

V	J	size	CDR3
TRBV7-8	TRBJ1-4	-	CASSTGSTNEKLFF
TRBV6-5	TRBJ1-2	-	CASSLGGNLGYTF
TRBV6-6	TRBJ1-1	-	CASTQGSGTEAFF
TRBV5-1	TRBJ2-1	-	CASSLDRAVSSYNEQFF
TRBV29-1	TRBJ2-5	-	CSVGWTQSGQGRETQYF
TRBV4-3	TRBJ2-1	-	CAVQGNEQFF
TRBV19	TRBJ2-2	-	CASRHNTGELFF
TRBV30	TRBJ1-3	-	CAFQTGSGNTIYF
TRBV4-1	TRBJ2-2	-	CASSQMGQGTGELFF
TRBV6-1	TRBJ1-5	-	CASSELDRRVGHF
TRBV4-1	TRBJ2-1	-	CASSQAWTGDEQFF
TRBV10-2	TRBJ1-1	few	CASSWPPTMNTEAFF
TRBV5-6	TRBJ2-5	-	CASSLIKETQYF
TRBV19	TRBJ1-2	-	CASSIEANYGYTF